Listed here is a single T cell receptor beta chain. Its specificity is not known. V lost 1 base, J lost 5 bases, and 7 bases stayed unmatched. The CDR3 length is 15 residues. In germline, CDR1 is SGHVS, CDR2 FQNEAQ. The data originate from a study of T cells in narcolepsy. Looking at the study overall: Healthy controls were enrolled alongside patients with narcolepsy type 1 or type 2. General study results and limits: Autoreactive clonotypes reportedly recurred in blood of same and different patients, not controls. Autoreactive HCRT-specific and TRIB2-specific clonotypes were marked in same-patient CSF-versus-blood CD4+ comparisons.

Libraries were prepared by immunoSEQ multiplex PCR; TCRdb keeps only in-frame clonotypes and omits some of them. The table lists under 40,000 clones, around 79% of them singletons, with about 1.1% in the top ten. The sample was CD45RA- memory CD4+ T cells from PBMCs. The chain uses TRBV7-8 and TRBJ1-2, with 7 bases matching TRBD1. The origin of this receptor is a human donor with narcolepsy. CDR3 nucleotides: TGTGCCAGCAGCTTAGGAGCGAAGGGGGCATATGGCTACACCTTC. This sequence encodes CASSLGAKGAYGYTF.